The present TCR beta chain was sequenced within a study of Ad26.COV2.S vaccination and SARS-CoV-2 variants. The study, taken as a whole, reports: Among vaccine recipients, spike-specific TCR breadth exceeded that of placebo recipients.

The germline gives CDR1 SGHRS, CDR2 YFSETQ. Trimming stripped 4 bases from V and 2 bases from J, with 17 bases between. The CDR3 loop spans 16 amino acids. The data were produced by immunoSEQ multiplex PCR, yet TCRdb's version contains in-frame clones alone and is incomplete. The table has 410,000 or so clones, around 90% seen once. Noted treatment: 15 to 20 received Ad26.COV2.S at low or high dose, single or two shots; five or six received placebo; per-sample allocation not given. Day 63 after the first injection of vaccine or placebo was the sampling time. Concerning this clone itself: Its target is not known.

J is TRBJ2-3 and V is TRBV5-1; D might be TRBD1 (5 bases). The input for sequencing was peripheral blood, taken in a trial of Ad26.COV2.S vaccine versus placebo. This sequence originates from a person between 18 and 59 years old who received the Ad26.COV2.S COVID-19 vaccine or a placebo. Here the CDR3 DNA reads TGCGCCAGCAGCCCCTACTCAGGGTCTGTCACAGATACGCAGTATTTT. It translates to CASSPYSGSVTDTQYF.